This entry concerns a single T cell receptor beta chain. Its antigen is currently unknown. This sample was included in a study of cytomegalovirus exposure and HLA in healthy donors. Study-level points and caveats: Confirmation was obtained in vitro that a few CMV-associated chains are specific for CMV antigens. V segments that were indistinguishable, TRBV6-2 and TRBV6-3 among them, were omitted from analysis.

Germline CDR1 reads WSHSY; CDR2 reads SAAADI. V dropped 3 bases and J dropped 8; count of bases not matched to a gene: 6. The length of the CDR3 is 14 residues. Primers for the PCR totalled 60 Vbeta and 13 Jbeta. Libraries were prepared by immunoSEQ multiplex PCR; TCRdb keeps only in-frame clonotypes and omits some of them. The sample consists of about 65,000 clones, approximately 78% of them appearing once. The origin of this receptor is a girl between 5 and 17 years old in good health and CMV-seropositive. The chain carries TRBV10-2 and TRBJ1-4; 7 bases align to TRBD1. The specimen was PBMCs. The CDR3 protein is CASSEAGGGEKLFF. The CDR3 DNA follows: TGCGCCAGCAGTGAAGCAGGGGGTGGCGAAAAACTGTTTTTT.